Below, 20 T cell receptor beta chains from the same sample are listed, as sequenced in a study of control samples from healthy donors and cancer patients. Some clones are missing from TCRdb's copy, which holds only in-frame ones; the method was immunoSEQ multiplex PCR. Of 30,000 to 40,000 clones in the sample, 70% to 90% were seen once. Source material: PBMCs. These TCRs come from a woman aged 40 to 49 with lung cancer.

This rearrangement joins TRBV19 to TRBJ1-4; the D is unclear. CDR1 LNHDA and CDR2 SQIVND come from the germline V gene (reference sequence). The CDR3 is 15 amino acids. V was shortened by 5 bases and J by 0 bases, with 10 bases between the two germline ends. The CDR3 here is CASSQQTTTNEKLFF. CDR3 DNA sequence: TGTGCCAGTAGTCAACAGACAACAACTAATGAAAAACTGTTTTTT.

In its sample, this clone was seen once. This chain connects TRBV7-6 to TRBJ1-6, with a weak D call TRBD1 (6 bases). Germline-derived CDR1 and CDR2 are SGHVS and FNYEAQ. The CDR3 length is 15 residues. Trimming left V 1 base short and J 9 bases short, with 13 bases between. DNA for the CDR3: TGTGCCAGCAGCTTAGAGCCAGGGGTTAGTTCACCCCTCCACTTT. It codes for CASSLEPGVSSPLHF.

The rearrangement uses TRBV5-5 and TRBJ1-4; D ambiguous. Per germline, CDR1 SGHKS and CDR2 YYEKEE (reference sequence). The CDR3 runs 14 residues. V was cut by 0 bases and J by 7 bases, with 10 bases left in between. In DNA form, the CDR3 reads TGTGCCAGCAGCTTGGCCGTGATGAGTGAAAAACTGTTTTTT. Its protein product is CASSLAVMSEKLFF.

The chain joins TRBV7-2 to TRBJ1-1; 7 bases are shared with TRBD1. V shed 8 bases and J 0 bases; nucleotides not matched to a gene: 12. Germline values: CDR1 SGHTA, CDR2 FQGNSA. The CDR3 is made up of 16 amino acids. CDR3 region: CASASPPTGVNTEAFF. In nucleotides, the CDR3 is TGTGCCAGCGCATCACCCCCTACAGGGGTGAACACTGAAGCTTTCTTT.

This clone was seen just once. The chain links TRBV7-9 to TRBJ2-7, with 10 bases matching TRBD1. Germline V gives CDR1 SEHNR, CDR2 FQNEAQ (reference sequence). The trim removed 5 bases at V and 5 bases at J, leaving 9 bases unmatched. The CDR3 covers 15 residues. CDR3 nucleotide sequence: TGTGCCAGCAGCGCCCTGGGGACAGGGGACAACGAGCAGTACTTC. Encoded protein: CASSALGTGDNEQYF. Full variable domain (missing parts from reference TRBV7-9 and TRBJ2-7): DTGVSQNPRHKITKRGQNVTFRCDPISEHNRLYWYRQTLGQGPEFLTYFQNEAQLEKSRLLSDRFSAERPKGSFSTLEIQRTEQGDSAMYLCASSALGTGDNEQYFGPGTRLTVT.

CDR3 in DNA: TGTGCCAGCAGTCGTAGCGGGGGGGGAAATGAGCAGTTCTTC. This gives the protein CASSRSGGGNEQFF. V usage is TRBV7-8 and J usage is TRBJ2-1; TRBD2 matches 11 bases. After removal of 6 bases from V and 7 bases from J, the junction contained 5 bases not matched to a gene. The CDR3 is 14 residues long. Germline values: CDR1 SGHVS, CDR2 FQNEAQ.

This chain uses TRBV3-1 (or the pseudogene TRBV3-2) with TRBJ2-4; 8 bases are shared with TRBD1. This CDR3 contains 14 residues. Germline V gene sequence: CDR1 LGHDT, CDR2 YNNKEL (reference sequence). Trimming at V came to 1 base and at J to 8 bases, leaving 4 bases not matched to a gene. The CDR3 DNA follows: TGTGCCAGCAGCCAAGCAGGGGGCGCTGACATTCAGTACTTC. Translation: CASSQAGGADIQYF.

This chain joins TRBV11-2 and TRBJ1-1; D perhaps matches TRBD1 (6 bases). CDR1 is SGHAT and CDR2 is FQNNGV in the germline V gene. This CDR3 is built from 14 residues. Trimming left V 2 bases short and J 3 bases short, with 10 bases between. This CDR3 reads CASSLTGRDTEAFF. CDR3 coding DNA: TGTGCCAGCAGCTTAACAGGGAGGGACACTGAAGCTTTCTTT.

The chain carries TRBV6-2 or TRBV6-3 and TRBJ2-1; D perhaps matches TRBD1 (6 bases). Trimming cost V 5 bases and J 4 bases, with 15 bases left between them. CDR1 and CDR2 (germline): MNHEY, SVGEGT. The CDR3 sequence is 15 residues long. CDR3 sequence (DNA): TGTGCCAGCAGTACACAGGGCTTCATTTACAATGAGCAGTTCTTC. Amino acids: CASSTQGFIYNEQFF.

The V gene is TRBV29-1, the J gene TRBJ1-6, with 7 bases identical to TRBD1. The CDR3 has 13 residues. CDR1 and CDR2 (germline): SQVTM, ANQGSEA. Trimming removed 6 bases from V and 6 bases from J; junction bases left unmatched: 5. This CDR3 reads CSVRTGGNSPLHF. CDR3 DNA sequence: TGCAGCGTCCGGACAGGCGGTAATTCACCCCTCCACTTT.

With respect to this clone: This sample also contains other DNA sequences that code for the same CDR3. This sequence joins TRBV5-6 and TRBJ2-5; 7 bases line up with TRBD2. The V and J ends lost 1 base and 6 bases, in that order; junction bases with no gene match: 6. CDR1 SGHDT and CDR2 YYEEEE come from the germline V gene. The CDR3 extends over 14 amino acids. In nucleotides, the CDR3 is TGTGCCAGCAGCTTGTCAGCGGGGAGAAAGACCCAGTACTTC. Amino acids: CASSLSAGRKTQYF.

The V and J genes are TRBV10-3 and TRBJ1-1; D is uncertain. Per the germline V gene, CDR1 is ENHRY and CDR2 is SYGVKD. CDR3 length: 14 residues. Trimming took off 4 bases at V and 7 bases at J, with 16 bases between the two ends. CDR3 sequence reads: CAISVRESEGEAFF. In DNA, the CDR3 is TGTGCCATCAGTGTAAGGGAATCAGAAGGTGAAGCTTTCTTT.

V and J are TRBV29-1 and TRBJ2-1; D may be TRBD1 (6 bases). Trimming cost V 0 bases and J 9 bases, with 15 bases left between them. The CDR3 has 14 amino acids. Germline CDR1 and CDR2: SQVTM and ANQGSEA. The CDR3 is CSVEERGRGGEQFF. The DNA of the CDR3 is TGCAGCGTTGAAGAGAGGGGCAGGGGCGGTGAGCAGTTCTTC.

V is TRBV6-5 and J is TRBJ1-5, with D possibly TRBD1 on 6 matching bases. The CDR3 sequence is 15 residues long. Germline V gene data show CDR1 as MNHEY and CDR2 as SVGAGI. V was clipped by 6 bases and J by 6 bases, with 18 bases between them. CDR3 sequence (DNA): TGTGCCAGCAGACCCCTACAGGGTTACGGTCAGCCCCAGCATTTT. It specifies CASRPLQGYGQPQHF.

The chain links TRBV3-1 (or the pseudogene TRBV3-2) to TRBJ2-2, with D uncertain. Germline V lookup: CDR1 LGHDT, CDR2 YNNKEL (reference sequence). CDR3 length: 14 amino acids. Trimming left V 1 base short and J 1 base short, with 4 bases between. CDR3 amino acids: CASSQGGNTGELFF. CDR3 sequence (DNA): TGTGCCAGCAGCCAAGGAGGGAACACCGGGGAGCTGTTTTTT.

This chain links TRBV6-1 with TRBJ2-7; perhaps TRBD1 as D (5 bases). Looked up from germline, CDR1 is MNHNS and CDR2 is SASEGT. Trimming removed 3 bases from V and 2 bases from J, with 5 bases in between. The CDR3 has 12 residues. The CDR3 nucleotides read TGTGCCAGCAGTGACAGGGCCTACGAGCAGTACTTC. Translated: CASSDRAYEQYF.

In its sample, this clone was seen once. This chain connects TRBV18 to TRBJ1-1; tentative D call: TRBD1 (5 bases). CDR3 size: 13 residues. Per the germline V gene, CDR1 is KGHSH and CDR2 is LQKENI. The V and J ends lost 4 bases and 4 bases respectively, with 10 bases between them. CDR3 residues: CASSLRESTEAFF. DNA for the CDR3: TGTGCCAGCTCACTCAGGGAATCCACTGAAGCTTTCTTT.

The V gene is TRBV27, the J gene TRBJ1-6; 8 nucleotides match TRBD1. Germline V gene lookup returns CDR1 MNHEY and CDR2 SMNVEV (reference sequence). CDR3 length: 13 residues. V shed 7 bases, J shed 10 bases, and the junction held 6 bases outside the gene matches. The CDR3 here is CASNQGAGSPLHF. The CDR3 DNA sequence: TGTGCCAGCAATCAGGGGGCGGGCTCACCCCTCCACTTT.

This rearrangement joins TRBV7-2 to TRBJ1-4; TRBD1 matches 9 bases. With V trimmed by 2 bases and J by 7 bases, 5 bases remained unmatched. Germline V CDR1 and CDR2: SGHTA, FQGNSA. The CDR3 length is 15 residues. The CDR3 coding sequence is TGTGCCAGCAGCTTACAACAGGGGGCAAGTGAAAAACTGTTTTTT. This sequence encodes CASSLQQGASEKLFF.

The chain uses TRBV27 and TRBJ1-1, with a tentative D call TRBD1 (6 bases). Germline-derived CDR1 and CDR2 are MNHEY and SMNVEV (reference sequence). The CDR3 sequence is 15 residues long. Written as DNA, the CDR3 is TGTGTCGTCAAACGGGCGGGGGCGATGAACACTGAAGCTTTCTTT. Encoded protein: CVVKRAGAMNTEAFF.